Below are 21 T cell receptor beta chains sequenced from a single sample in a study of blood T cell repertoires in COVID-19. TCRdb keeps only in-frame clones here, not all; method: immunoSEQ multiplex PCR. The sample consists of around 150,000 clones, approximately 80% of them appearing once. Input material: peripheral blood. The source is a man aged 50-60 years with acute or convalescent COVID-19.

The chain carries TRBV5-4 and TRBJ1-6, with D possibly being TRBD1 (6 bases). V lost 0 bases and J 14 bases, leaving 21 bases between the germline ends. The CDR3 loop spans 16 amino acids. The germline V gene has CDR1 SGHNT and CDR2 YYREEE (reference sequence). CDR3 in amino acids: CASSLEVRQGLESLHF. CDR3 sequence (DNA): TGTGCCAGCAGCTTGGAGGTGCGGCAGGGGCTTGAGTCCCTCCACTTT.

This clone was found many times. The chain recombines TRBV5-8 with TRBJ1-6, with D unclear. CDR3 length: 13 amino acids. Trimming stripped 1 base from V and 5 bases from J, with 4 bases between. Germline V CDR1 and CDR2: SGHTS, YDEGEE. CDR3 residues: CASSLQDNSPLHF. CDR3 nucleotides: TGTGCCAGCAGCTTGCAGGATAATTCACCCCTCCACTTT.

V usage is TRBV3-1 (or the pseudogene TRBV3-2) and J usage is TRBJ2-3; the match to TRBD1 covers 8 bases. This CDR3 has 16 residues. V lost 1 base, J lost 4 bases, and 7 bases stayed unmatched. Germline CDR1 is LGHDT and CDR2 is YNNKEL (reference sequence). CDR3 coding DNA: TGTGCCAGCAGCCAAGGTCCAGGGGGCTTCGCAGATACGCAGTATTTT. Translation: CASSQGPGGFADTQYF.

This clone occurred many times. The V and J genes are TRBV6-1 and TRBJ2-5; 9 bases are a match to TRBD2. The germline V gene has CDR1 MNHNS and CDR2 SASEGT. The length of the CDR3 is 15 residues. The V gene end was trimmed by 2 bases and the J gene end by 1 base; junction bases not matched to a gene: 2. Here the CDR3 reads CASSELAGSQETQYF. The CDR3 DNA reads as TGTGCCAGCAGTGAACTAGCGGGGAGCCAAGAGACCCAGTACTTC.

This clone was observed a handful of times. The chain has TRBV27 and TRBJ1-2, with 9 bases identical to TRBD1. The CDR3 spans 17 residues. Per the germline V gene, CDR1 is MNHEY and CDR2 is SMNVEV (reference sequence). Trimming removed 6 bases from V and 4 bases from J; junction bases left unmatched: 15. The CDR3 reads CASRGQGQKHPTYGYTF. In DNA, the CDR3 is TGTGCCAGCAGGGGACAGGGACAGAAGCATCCCACCTATGGCTACACCTTC.

This rearrangement joins TRBV4-1 to TRBJ1-1; 9 bases align to TRBD1. Germline V gene sequence: CDR1 MGHRA, CDR2 YSYEKL. V lost 4 bases, J lost 1 base, and 4 bases stayed unmatched. This CDR3 has 15 amino acids. This CDR3 reads CASSRGQGPNTEAFF. The CDR3 DNA reads TGCGCCAGCAGCCGGGGACAGGGCCCGAACACTGAAGCTTTCTTT.

The rearrangement uses TRBV2 and TRBJ1-1, with D perhaps matching TRBD1 (5 bases). The CDR3 totals 15 residues. V lost 6 bases and J 1 base, leaving 15 bases between the germline ends. Germline V gene data show CDR1 as SNHLY and CDR2 as FYNNEI. For the CDR3, the DNA is TGTGCCAGCAGCTCCTCCGGGGGACGGAACACTGAAGCTTTCTTT. Encoded protein: CASSSSGGRNTEAFF.

The chain couples TRBV6-5 to TRBJ1-2; 9 nucleotides match TRBD1. V lost 7 bases and J lost 5; bases outside the gene matches: 8. The CDR3 runs to 14 residues. CDR1 MNHEY and CDR2 SVGAGI come from the germline V gene. Written as DNA, the CDR3 is TGTGCCAGCACCAGAACAGGGGGCGGGTATGGCTACACCTTC. Translation gives CASTRTGGGYGYTF.

This chain joins TRBV27 and TRBJ2-3; possible D gene TRBD2, 7 bases. Germline CDR1 and CDR2: MNHEY and SMNVEV (reference sequence). The CDR3 is 14 amino acids. V lost 9 bases to trimming and J lost 3 bases, with 16 bases between them. CDR3 in amino acids: CASCWGGPTDTQYF. CDR3 sequence (DNA): TGTGCCAGTTGTTGGGGGGGCCCAACAGATACGCAGTATTTT.

J is TRBJ2-3 and V is TRBV5-3, with TRBD2 as a possible D gene (5 bases). TRBV5-3 is assigned to the ORF class and has an uncertain function. The CDR3 loop spans 17 amino acids. Between the trimmed V and J ends, which lost 6 bases and 0 bases, there was a span of 20 bases. DNA of the CDR3: TGTGCCAGAAATCAGCGGTGGCAATGCGGGAGCACAGATACGCAGTATTTT. Its translation: CARNQRWQCGSTDTQYF.

This clone has just a few counts. The chain links TRBV14 to TRBJ1-1, with D possibly matching TRBD1 (6 bases). The CDR3 contains 13 residues. Per the germline V gene, CDR1 is SGHDN and CDR2 is FVKESK. Trimming pared 6 bases from V and 8 bases from J, leaving 16 bases between. The DNA of the CDR3 is TGTGCCAGCAGTCTCAGGGGAGTAACGGAAGCTTTCTTT. Translation: CASSLRGVTEAFF.

This chain connects TRBV4-2 to TRBJ1-6, with D possibly TRBD1 on 5 matching bases. V lost 0 bases and J lost 7, with 7 bases in between. Germline V gives CDR1 LGHNA, CDR2 YNFKEQ. This CDR3 comprises 14 residues. In DNA, the CDR3 is TGTGCCAGCAGCCAAGACCGACAGAATTCACCCCTCCACTTT. This encodes CASSQDRQNSPLHF.

The chain has TRBV27 and TRBJ1-5, with a weak D call TRBD1 (6 bases). Germline V gives CDR1 MNHEY, CDR2 SMNVEV (reference sequence). V was clipped by 6 bases and J by 6 bases, with 18 bases between them. CDR3 length equals 15 residues. CDR3 DNA sequence: TGTGCCAGCAGCCTACAGGGTGTCAATAGTCAGCCCCAGCATTTT. It specifies CASSLQGVNSQPQHF.

V and J are TRBV28 and TRBJ1-2; tentatively, D is TRBD1 (6 bases). V lost 7 bases to trimming and J lost 4 bases, with 10 bases between them. Germline lookup yields CDR1 MDHEN and CDR2 SYDVKM. This CDR3 has 12 amino acids. CDR3 nucleotide sequence: TGTGCCAGCACCACAGGGTCCTATGGCTACACCTTC. Translated, it gives CASTTGSYGYTF.

This clone was found a few times. The chain has TRBV10-1 and TRBJ1-6, with 11 nucleotides matching TRBD1. Germline loops: CDR1 WNHNN, CDR2 SYGVQD (reference sequence). Losses at the gene ends were 4 bases for V and 7 bases for J; bases not matched to a gene: 3. The CDR3 runs 15 residues. DNA for the CDR3: TGCGCCAGCAGTGCCGGACAGGGGGCGAATTCACCCCTCCACTTT. Translation gives CASSAGQGANSPLHF.

This sequence joins TRBV4-1 and TRBJ1-1; D is unclear. V lost 4 bases and J 5 bases, leaving 17 bases between the germline ends. The CDR3 spans 15 residues. Germline lookup yields CDR1 MGHRA and CDR2 YSYEKL. The CDR3 sequence is CASSLLRLGRTEAFF. Written as DNA, the CDR3 is TGCGCCAGCAGCCTCCTAAGACTGGGTCGGACTGAAGCTTTCTTT.

The J gene is TRBJ1-2, the V gene TRBV10-2, with D possibly TRBD1 on 6 matching bases. The CDR3 is made up of 14 amino acids. Germline lookup yields CDR1 WSHSY and CDR2 SAAADI. The V end lost 7 bases, the J end lost 4 bases, and 16 bases lay between the germline ends. In DNA form, the CDR3 reads TGCGCCAGCACTCGGGACATGTTTGGCTATGGCTACACCTTC. Translating it yields CASTRDMFGYGYTF.

Remarks on this clone: The same CDR3 arises from other DNA sequences in this sample as well. This chain uses TRBV12-5 with TRBJ1-1; D is undetermined. V was trimmed by 3 bases and J by 1 base, leaving 6 bases between them. The CDR3 spans 13 residues. Germline-derived CDR1 and CDR2 are LGHNT and FRNRAP. The CDR3 here is CASGLSGNTEAFF. The CDR3, as DNA: TGTGCTAGTGGTTTATCAGGGAACACTGAAGCTTTCTTT.

The chain has TRBV7-3 and TRBJ2-2, with TRBD2 as a possible D gene (6 bases). The CDR3 length is 17 residues. The germline gives CDR1 SGHTA, CDR2 FQGTGA. The germline V and J ends were trimmed by 3 bases and 4 bases, with 18 bases remaining between them. This CDR3 reads CASSFLPGPGGTGELFF. Written as DNA, the CDR3 is TGTGCCAGCAGCTTCCTTCCGGGACCCGGGGGCACCGGGGAGCTGTTTTTT.

J is TRBJ2-3 and V is TRBV5-6; 12 bases map to TRBD2. This CDR3 is 15 amino acids long. The germline gives CDR1 SGHDT, CDR2 YYEEEE. V gave up 5 bases and J gave up 5 bases; unmatched junction bases: 6. The CDR3 DNA reads TGTGCCAGCAGTTCTAGCGGGGGGGCTGGAGATACGCAGTATTTT. It is translated as CASSSSGGAGDTQYF.

This clone has a single count. V is TRBV11-3 and J is TRBJ2-5; D perhaps matches TRBD2 (7 bases). This CDR3 spans 14 amino acids. V was clipped by 2 bases and J by 4 bases, with 11 bases between them. Germline V CDR1 and CDR2: SGHNT, YENEEA. CDR3: CASSLMRGRETQYF. CDR3 sequence (DNA): TGTGCCAGCAGCTTAATGCGGGGGCGAGAGACCCAGTACTTC.